This record concerns one T cell receptor beta chain sequence. The antigen remains undetermined. After removal of 3 bases from V and 0 bases from J, the junction contained 1 base not matched to a gene. CDR3 length: 15 amino acids. Germline V gene data show CDR1 as LNHNV and CDR2 as YYDKDF (reference sequence). These data originate in a study of beta chain features in type 1 diabetes. The study, taken as a whole, reports: In every one of the four CD4+ subsets, TCRB CDR3s were moderately but significantly shorter in Type 1 diabetes patients.

The study reverse transcribed the entire isolated RNA, so it sequenced expressed TCRB transcripts. Assay: immunoSEQ multiplex PCR; the TCRdb copy retains only in-frame clones and omits some. The data contain over 150,000 clones, about a tenth of them seen just once; the ten biggest clones take up around 0.48%. The chain carries TRBV15 and TRBJ2-1; the match to TRBD2 covers 8 bases. This sequence was found in a man aged 30-40 years with type 1 diabetes. The sequenced sample consisted of central memory CD4+ T cells from blood. The CDR3 DNA is TGTGCCACCAGCAGCCGGGAGGGCTCCTACAATGAGCAGTTCTTC. Encoded protein: CATSSREGSYNEQFF.